The subject of this entry is one T cell receptor beta chain. Its antigen is unknown. One end of the junction varies from germline; a read error may be responsible. This specimen belongs to a study of OX40 agonist ivuxolimab in advanced cancers. The overall study: Participants, 82.7% male, averaged roughly 59 years of age, ranging from roughly 23 to 90. Partial responses were recorded for three patients, including one with hepatocellular carcinoma and two with cutaneous melanoma.

Some clones are missing from TCRdb's copy, which holds only in-frame ones; the method was immunoSEQ multiplex PCR. In the table there are 5,300 or so clones, 65% to 70% of which are singletons. Points from the study as a whole: Researchers report that CD8+ T cells had, on average, more expanded clones than CD4+.

The germline V gene encodes CDR1 SGHVS and CDR2 FQNEAQ. The CDR3 runs to 11 residues. This receptor was identified in an adult with an advanced solid tumor such as melanoma, head and neck, liver or kidney cancer. This specimen consisted of CD4+ or CD8+ T cells sorted from blood, obtained in a trial of the OX40 agonist ivuxolimab. The V call is TRBV7-8, the J call TRBJ1-2, with D possibly matching TRBD1 (6 bases). This chain's CDR3 is CASSTVWDTRF. The CDR3 DNA follows: TGTGCCAGCAGCACCGTCTGGGACACTCGGTTC. Full variable domain (outside the CDR3, taken from reference TRBV7-8 and TRBJ1-2): GAGVSQSPRYKVAKRGQDVALRCDPISGHVSLFWYQQALGQGPEFLTYFQNEAQLDKSGLPSDRFFAERPEGSVSTLKIQRTQQEDSAVYLCASSTVWDTRFGSGTRLTVV.